A selection of T cell receptor beta chains follows, all from one sample in a study of CD4 T cell repertoires in COVID-19. Assay used: immunoSEQ multiplex PCR; TCRdb lists only in-frame clones, some missing. Found here are over 75,000 clones, 83% of them singletons; the top ten hold roughly 0.58%. Here the sequenced sample was CD4+ T cells from peripheral blood, taken after recovery from COVID-19. These receptor sequences come from a human donor who had COVID-19. The CDR3 runs from the conserved cysteine through the conserved F or W. A D gene is named only where the DNA matches it firmly. Rows may omit the clone size; those that give it use once, few, many or a size class.

len: 15; j_gene: TRBJ2-3; abundance: NA; v_gene: TRBV4-1; d_gene: NA; CDR3nt: TGCGCCAGCAGCCTTAGGGACGGAAGCACAGATACGCAGTATTTT; CDR3aa: CASSLRDGSTDTQYF
len: 15; j_gene: TRBJ1-1; abundance: NA; v_gene: TRBV5-4; d_gene: NA; CDR3nt: TGTGCCAGCAGCCATGGGGGAGAAGTGGGGGCGCGGGCTTTCTTT; CDR3aa: CASSHGGEVGARAFF
len: 14; j_gene: TRBJ1-2; abundance: NA; v_gene: TRBV27; d_gene: NA; CDR3nt: TGTGCCAGCAGTTTATCCCCCCGGGACTCGAGCTACACCTTC; CDR3aa: CASSLSPRDSSYTF
len: 15; j_gene: TRBJ2-2; abundance: NA; v_gene: TRBV11-2; d_gene: NA; CDR3nt: TGTGCCAGCAGCTTATCGACAGGATACACCGGGGAGCTGTTTTTT; CDR3aa: CASSLSTGYTGELFF
len: 14; j_gene: TRBJ2-7; abundance: NA; v_gene: TRBV7-2; d_gene: NA; CDR3nt: TGTGCCAGCAGCCCTCAGCACAGCTCCTACGAGCAGTACTTC; CDR3aa: CASSPQHSSYEQYF
len: 11; j_gene: TRBJ1-1; abundance: few; v_gene: TRBV29-1; d_gene: TRBD1; CDR3nt: TGCAGCACAGGGGGGTACACTGAAGCTTTCTTT; CDR3aa: CSTGGYTEAFF
len: 14; j_gene: TRBJ1-4; abundance: NA; v_gene: TRBV15; d_gene: NA; CDR3nt: TGTGCCACCAGCAGAGGACTGGGTAACGAAAAACTGTTTTTT; CDR3aa: CATSRGLGNEKLFF
len: 15; j_gene: TRBJ2-2; abundance: NA; v_gene: TRBV10-1; d_gene: TRBD2; CDR3nt: TGCGCCAGCAGTGACTCTGGACTAGTCCACGGGGAGCTGTTTTTT; CDR3aa: CASSDSGLVHGELFF
len: 16; j_gene: TRBJ2-1; abundance: NA; v_gene: TRBV11-3; d_gene: TRBD2; CDR3nt: TGTGCCAGCAGCTTAAGTGGGACTAGCTCCTACAATGAGCAGTTCTTC; CDR3aa: CASSLSGTSSYNEQFF
len: 14; j_gene: TRBJ2-7; abundance: NA; v_gene: TRBV6-1; d_gene: TRBD1; CDR3nt: TGTGCCAGCAGTGAAAACAGGGGGGCCTACGAGCAGTACTTC; CDR3aa: CASSENRGAYEQYF
len: 16; j_gene: TRBJ1-5; abundance: NA; v_gene: TRBV19; d_gene: TRBD1; CDR3nt: TGTGCCAGTAGTGCAAACAGGGGGGGCAGCAATCAGCCCCAGCATTTT; CDR3aa: CASSANRGGSNQPQHF
len: 15; j_gene: TRBJ1-4; abundance: NA; v_gene: TRBV28; d_gene: NA; CDR3nt: TGTGCCAGCAGTCCCGGGACTACAACTAATGAAAAACTGTTTTTT; CDR3aa: CASSPGTTTNEKLFF
len: 16; j_gene: TRBJ2-3; abundance: NA; v_gene: TRBV21-1; d_gene: NA; CDR3nt: TGTGCCAGCAGCAAAGCGGACAGGGGGTGTATAGATACGCAGTATTTT; CDR3aa: CASSKADRGCIDTQYF
len: 16; j_gene: TRBJ2-2; abundance: NA; v_gene: TRBV19; d_gene: TRBD2; CDR3nt: TGTGCCAGTAGTATCCTAGCGGGAGGTAGACGCGGGGAGCTGTTTTTT; CDR3aa: CASSILAGGRRGELFF
len: 14; j_gene: TRBJ1-1; abundance: NA; v_gene: TRBV28; d_gene: NA; CDR3nt: TGTGCCAGCAGTTTGGTGCAGACGAACACTGAAGCTTTCTTT; CDR3aa: CASSLVQTNTEAFF
len: 16; j_gene: TRBJ1-3; abundance: NA; v_gene: TRBV7-2; d_gene: NA; CDR3nt: TGTGCCAGCACCCCTCGGGGGGGGGAACGCCAAAACACCATATATTTT; CDR3aa: CASTPRGGERQNTIYF
len: 16; j_gene: TRBJ2-1; abundance: NA; v_gene: TRBV9; d_gene: NA; CDR3nt: TGTGCCAGCAGCGCGCCAGGGGGGCAGACCTACAATGAGCAGTTCTTC; CDR3aa: CASSAPGGQTYNEQFF
len: 14; j_gene: TRBJ2-2; abundance: NA; v_gene: TRBV2; d_gene: NA; CDR3nt: TGTGCCAGCACTCGCACATCCGAGGCCGGGGAGCTGTTTTTT; CDR3aa: CASTRTSEAGELFF
len: 16; j_gene: TRBJ2-3; abundance: NA; v_gene: TRBV3-1/TRBV3-2; d_gene: NA; CDR3nt: TGTGCCAGCAGCCAAGTCCTGGCCGGGGGTTCTAATACGCAGTATTTT; CDR3aa: CASSQVLAGGSNTQYF
len: 17; j_gene: TRBJ2-7; abundance: NA; v_gene: TRBV3-1/TRBV3-2; d_gene: TRBD2; CDR3nt: TGTGCCAGCAGCCAAGATCCTCCGGGAGGGCTGGCGTACGAGCAGTACTTC; CDR3aa: CASSQDPPGGLAYEQYF
len: 14; j_gene: TRBJ1-1; abundance: NA; v_gene: TRBV30; d_gene: NA; CDR3nt: TGTGCCTGGATGGGGATAACTGGGGGAACTGAAGCTTTCTTT; CDR3aa: CAWMGITGGTEAFF
len: 17; j_gene: TRBJ2-7; abundance: NA; v_gene: TRBV28; d_gene: NA; CDR3nt: TGTGCCAGCAGTCCTCCCGGGGTACCTAGAAGCTACTACGAGCAGTACTTC; CDR3aa: CASSPPGVPRSYYEQYF
len: 13; j_gene: TRBJ1-4; abundance: NA; v_gene: TRBV29-1; d_gene: NA; CDR3nt: TGCAGCGTTGGGGGAGACTTGGGAGAAAAACTGTTTTTT; CDR3aa: CSVGGDLGEKLFF
len: 16; j_gene: TRBJ2-7; abundance: NA; v_gene: TRBV28; d_gene: TRBD2; CDR3nt: TGTGCCAGCAGGGAACTAGCGGGGCGACAGGGGTACGAGCAGTACTTC; CDR3aa: CASRELAGRQGYEQYF
len: 13; j_gene: TRBJ2-7; abundance: NA; v_gene: TRBV10-3; d_gene: TRBD1; CDR3nt: TGTGCCATATACCCGGGACAGGGGGCCGAGCAGTACTTC; CDR3aa: CAIYPGQGAEQYF
len: 16; j_gene: TRBJ2-7; abundance: NA; v_gene: TRBV3-1/TRBV3-2; d_gene: TRBD2; CDR3nt: TGTGCCAGCAGCCCAGTGAGCGGGAGAGGCTCCTACGAGCAGTACTTC; CDR3aa: CASSPVSGRGSYEQYF
len: 14; j_gene: TRBJ1-1; abundance: NA; v_gene: TRBV6-5; d_gene: NA; CDR3nt: TGTGCCAGCAGGGGGGTCAGGGTGAACACTGAAGCTTTCTTT; CDR3aa: CASRGVRVNTEAFF
len: 16; j_gene: TRBJ1-4; abundance: few; v_gene: TRBV7-9; d_gene: NA; CDR3nt: TGTGCCAGCAGCTTAGGCGCAGGAACGGGTAATGAAAAACTGTTTTTT; CDR3aa: CASSLGAGTGNEKLFF
len: 15; j_gene: TRBJ1-6; abundance: NA; v_gene: TRBV5-1; d_gene: TRBD1; CDR3nt: TGCGCCAGCAGCTTCGGGGACAGTGGCAATTCACCCCTCCACTTT; CDR3aa: CASSFGDSGNSPLHF